This entry lists 16 T cell receptor beta chains sequenced from one sample in a study of cytomegalovirus exposure and HLA in healthy donors. TCRdb's table, derived via immunoSEQ multiplex PCR, lists solely in-frame clones and lacks some. The sample shows about 150,000 clones, roughly 84% of them seen only once. What was sequenced was PBMCs. Receptors were obtained from a human donor in good health.

The V gene is TRBV19, the J gene TRBJ1-1; D is unresolved. With 3 bases removed from V and 1 base from J, the gap between germline ends came to 6 bases. Germline loops: CDR1 LNHDA, CDR2 SQIVND (reference sequence). There are 13 residues in the CDR3. The CDR3, as DNA: TGTGCCAGTAGTATGAGAGGGAACACTGAAGCTTTCTTT. Protein: CASSMRGNTEAFF.

V is TRBV7-6 and J is TRBJ1-3, with unresolved D. Germline V lookup: CDR1 SGHVS, CDR2 FNYEAQ. V was shortened by 5 bases and J by 0 bases, with 11 bases between the two germline ends. This CDR3 region has 15 residues. DNA for the CDR3: TGTGCCAGCAGCGCTATCCCATCCTCTGGAAACACCATATATTTT. Its translation is CASSAIPSSGNTIYF.

The genes are TRBV6-6 and TRBJ2-7; a weak D match, TRBD2 (6 bases). The V end lost 4 bases, the J end lost 3 bases, and 10 bases lay between the germline ends. This CDR3 is built from 13 residues. CDR1 is MNHNY, CDR2 SVGAGI, per germline (reference sequence). CDR3 region: CASSFGGDYEQYF. Written as DNA, the CDR3 is TGTGCCAGCAGTTTCGGCGGGGACTACGAGCAGTACTTC.

This chain uses TRBV27 with TRBJ1-5, with 7 positions matching TRBD1. Germline CDR1 and CDR2: MNHEY and SMNVEV (reference sequence). The J segment lost 6 bases and the V segment lost 6 bases, leaving 8 bases of the junction unmatched. The CDR3 runs to 14 residues. CDR3 sequence reads: CASSFSTGSQPQHF. As DNA, the CDR3 is TGTGCCAGCAGCTTCTCGACAGGGAGTCAGCCCCAGCATTTT.

The chain carries TRBV6-5 and TRBJ2-3; TRBD2 matches at 7 bases. Germline CDR1 is MNHEY and CDR2 is SVGAGI. The CDR3 has 15 residues. V shed 1 base and J 0 bases; nucleotides not matched to a gene: 1. CDR3 sequence reads: CASSYWRGSTDTQYF. In DNA form, the CDR3 reads TGTGCCAGCAGTTACTGGCGGGGGAGCACAGATACGCAGTATTTT.

A single count supports this clone. J is TRBJ1-1 and V is TRBV28; TRBD1 might be the D (6 bases). The CDR3 covers 12 residues. Trimming removed 1 base at V and 10 bases at J, with 10 bases between. The germline V gene has CDR1 MDHEN and CDR2 SYDVKM. The CDR3 region is CASSLSAGAAFF. The CDR3 region has the DNA TGTGCCAGCAGTTTATCGGCAGGGGCAGCTTTCTTT.

The chain is built from TRBV7-2 and TRBJ1-1, with 8 bases aligning to TRBD1. CDR1 and CDR2 from the germline V gene are SGHTA and FQGNSA. The CDR3 contains 14 residues. V lost 6 bases and J lost 1; bases outside the gene matches: 4. CDR3 in amino acids: CASRWTGTNTEAFF. CDR3 nucleotides: TGTGCCAGCAGGTGGACAGGGACGAACACTGAAGCTTTCTTT.

This chain uses TRBV4-2 with TRBJ2-5, with 9 bases aligning to TRBD2. The germline CDR1 and CDR2 sequences are LGHNA and YNFKEQ. This CDR3 has 17 amino acids. The trim removed 0 bases at V and 1 base at J, leaving 6 bases unmatched. CDR3 sequence: CASSQDPSGRIQETQYF. Here the CDR3 DNA reads TGTGCCAGCAGCCAAGATCCGAGCGGGAGGATCCAAGAGACCCAGTACTTC.

This clone was found a few times. This chain joins TRBV7-2 and TRBJ2-1; D unresolved. Trimming took off 1 base at V and 6 bases at J, with 10 bases between the two ends. There are 14 residues in the CDR3. The germline gives CDR1 SGHTA, CDR2 FQGNSA. The CDR3 spells CASSLDLSGNEQFF. Here the CDR3 DNA reads TGTGCCAGCAGCTTAGATCTCTCCGGCAATGAGCAGTTCTTC.

The chain is built from TRBV9 and TRBJ2-7; the match to TRBD2 covers 8 bases. Germline CDR1 and CDR2: SGDLS and YYNGEE. CDR3 size: 18 residues. Germline trimming cut 3 bases from V and 0 bases from J; bases unmatched to any gene: 14. The CDR3 DNA reads as TGTGCCAGCAGCGACCCGAGGGGCGGGGGGAGAAGCTCCTACGAGCAGTACTTC. Its translation: CASSDPRGGGRSSYEQYF.

V gene TRBV9 combines with J gene TRBJ2-3; 8 bases are a match to TRBD2. This CDR3 is built from 16 residues. Germline V lookup: CDR1 SGDLS, CDR2 YYNGEE. The V gene end was trimmed by 0 bases and the J gene end by 3 bases; junction bases not matched to a gene: 6. The CDR3 DNA sequence: TGTGCCAGCAGCGTAGATTCGGGAGGGGTAACAGATACGCAGTATTTT. Encoded protein: CASSVDSGGVTDTQYF.

The J gene is TRBJ2-7, the V gene TRBV5-8, with D tentatively TRBD1 (5 bases). Germline loops: CDR1 SGHTS, CDR2 YDEGEE. This CDR3 comprises 15 residues. V was shortened by 2 bases and J by 2 bases, with 14 bases between the two germline ends. The CDR3 DNA is TGTGCCAGCAGCTTATCAGACAGCCATACCTACGAGCAGTACTTC. Encoded protein: CASSLSDSHTYEQYF.

The rearrangement joins TRBV11-1 to TRBJ1-2; 7 nucleotides match TRBD1. This CDR3 is built from 15 residues. Germline V gene lookup returns CDR1 SGHAT and CDR2 FQDESV (reference sequence). V gave up 4 bases and J gave up 8 bases; unmatched junction bases: 13. CDR3 sequence reads: CASSSSRTGSGGYTF. CDR3 sequence (DNA): TGTGCCAGCAGCTCCTCCCGGACAGGCTCCGGAGGCTACACCTTC.

This chain links TRBV28 with TRBJ1-5; D ambiguous. This CDR3 is 13 amino acids long. The V gene lost 8 bases and the J gene lost 6 bases, with 14 bases spanning the gap. Germline V gives CDR1 MDHEN, CDR2 SYDVKM. The CDR3 DNA is TGTGCCAGCGTTCGGGGTACGGTTCAGCCCCAGCATTTT. This encodes CASVRGTVQPQHF.

The rearrangement links TRBV15 to TRBJ2-7; possible D gene TRBD1, 6 bases. With 5 bases removed from V and 5 bases from J, the gap between germline ends came to 13 bases. The CDR3 runs 13 residues. Germline V gene data show CDR1 as LNHNV and CDR2 as YYDKDF (reference sequence). CDR3 nucleotide sequence: TGTGCCACCAGCGGCCGGACAGTTAACGAGCAGTACTTC. Its translation: CATSGRTVNEQYF.

V is TRBV2 and J is TRBJ1-2, with a weak D call TRBD1 (6 bases). CDR1 is SNHLY, CDR2 FYNNEI, per germline. V was trimmed by 0 bases and J by 1 base, leaving 9 bases between them. The CDR3 length is 15 residues. CDR3 sequence (DNA): TGTGCCAGCAGTGAAGCACAGGGTTATAACTATGGCTACACCTTC. It is translated as CASSEAQGYNYGYTF.